This T cell receptor beta chain was sequenced in a study of T cells in lung cancer brain metastases. Overall study findings and caveats: Few clones were shared between paired lesions (mean Morisita around 0.2); most were lesion-specific.

The V end was cut by 4 bases, the J end by 2 bases, with 8 bases between. CDR1 is SGHVS and CDR2 is FQNEAQ in the germline V gene. CDR3 size: 13 residues. In the case of this clone: Its antigen is unknown. Other DNA sequences in this specimen translate into the identical CDR3.

The protocol was immunoSEQ multiplex PCR, while the TCRdb copy is restricted to in-frame clones and leaves out a portion. The sample holds about 3,100 clones, 87% seen once. V gene TRBV7-8 combines with J gene TRBJ2-5, with D unclear. Sequenced material: tumor tissue from the primary lung tumor. The clonotype comes from a man aged 55 to 69 with non-small cell lung cancer. Written as DNA, the CDR3 is TGTGCCAGCAGCTCGGACCGACAAGAGACCCAGTACTTC. This sequence encodes CASSSDRQETQYF. Drawing the rest from reference TRBV7-8 and TRBJ2-5, the complete variable domain is GAGVSQSPRYKVAKRGQDVALRCDPISGHVSLFWYQQALGQGPEFLTYFQNEAQLDKSGLPSDRFFAERPEGSVSTLKIQRTQQEDSAVYLCASSSDRQETQYFGPGTRLLVL.